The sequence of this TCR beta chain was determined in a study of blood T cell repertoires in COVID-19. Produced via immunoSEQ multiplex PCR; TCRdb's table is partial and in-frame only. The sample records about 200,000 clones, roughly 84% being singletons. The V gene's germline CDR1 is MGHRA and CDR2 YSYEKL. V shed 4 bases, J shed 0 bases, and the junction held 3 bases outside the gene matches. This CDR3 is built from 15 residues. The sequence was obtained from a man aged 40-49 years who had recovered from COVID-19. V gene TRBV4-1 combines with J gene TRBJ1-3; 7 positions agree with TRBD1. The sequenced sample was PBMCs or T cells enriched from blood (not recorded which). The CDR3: CASSRDSNSGNTIYF. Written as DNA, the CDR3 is TGCGCCAGCAGCCGGGACAGCAACTCTGGAAACACCATATATTTT.